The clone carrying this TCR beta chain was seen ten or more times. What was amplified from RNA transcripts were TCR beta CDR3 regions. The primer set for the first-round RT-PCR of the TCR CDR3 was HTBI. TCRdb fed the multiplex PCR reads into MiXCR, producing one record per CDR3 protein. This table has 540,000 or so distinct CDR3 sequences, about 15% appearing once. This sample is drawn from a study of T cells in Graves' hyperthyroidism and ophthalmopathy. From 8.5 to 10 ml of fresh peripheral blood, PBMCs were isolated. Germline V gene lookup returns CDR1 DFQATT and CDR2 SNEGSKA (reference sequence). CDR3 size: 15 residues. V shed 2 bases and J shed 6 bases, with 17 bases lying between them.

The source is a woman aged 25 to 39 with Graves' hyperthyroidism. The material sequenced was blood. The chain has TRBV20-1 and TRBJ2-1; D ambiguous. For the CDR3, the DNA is TGCAGTGCTAGAAGAGAGGCCATCCTAGGCAATGAGCAGTTCTTC. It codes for CSARREAILGNEQFF.